This T cell receptor beta chain was recovered during a study of beta chain features in type 1 diabetes. This clone was seen many times. Its antigen is undetermined. The entirety of the isolated RNA underwent reverse transcription, so expressed TCRB transcripts were sequenced. TCRdb's table, derived via immunoSEQ multiplex PCR, lists solely in-frame clones and lacks some. The table lists a few hundred thousand clones, 9.6% of them singletons, with about 0.6% in the top ten. Findings and limits, study-wide: Resolution of whether HLA type affects TCRB rearrangement was not achieved here. Moderate yet significant TCRB CDR3 shortening was seen in Type 1 diabetes patients in all four CD4+ subsets.

This clonotype originated in a man aged 25-40 years with type 1 diabetes. The material sequenced was central memory CD4+ T cells from blood.

CDR3 bases: TGTGCCAGCAGGTGGCAGCGAGCAGCAGATACGCAGTATTTT. The encoded protein is CASRWQRAADTQYF. The V call is TRBV6-6, the J call TRBJ2-3; D not certain. This CDR3 comprises 14 residues. V was cut by 6 bases and J by 4 bases, with 14 bases left in between. Germline lookup yields CDR1 MNHNY and CDR2 SVGAGI (reference sequence).